Described below is a single TCR beta chain sequence and its context. No antigen is known for it. The source of the sample is a study of CD8+ T cells in alopecia areata. The overall study: Tofacitinib continued for 6 to 18 months and was then withheld for 6 months.

Trimming took 7 bases from V and 5 from J, leaving 17 bases between them. CDR3 length: 14 residues. CDR1 and CDR2 (germline): MDHEN, SYDVKM. Regarding the study as a whole: Amid tofacitinib therapy, many expanded lesional clones stayed present in scalp and blood. Significant decreases in scalp clonality and expanded CD8+ clones followed tofacitinib treatment.

Treatment reported: oral pan-JAK inhibitor, 5-10 mg twice daily. Extracted from the samples, RNA was reverse transcribed into cDNA to serve as the sequencing template. Sequencing was performed with immunoSEQ multiplex PCR; in TCRdb, only in-frame clones are kept and a portion is missing. The sample includes approximately 160,000 clones, 60% of them seen just once. The receptor was derived from a human donor with alopecia areata. The V and J genes are TRBV28 and TRBJ1-1, with D possibly matching TRBD1 (5 bases). Sequencing was performed on CD4+ T cells sorted from blood, taken at week 24, from a patient treated with tofacitinib. The CDR3 region has the DNA TGTGCCAGCATTATAGGAGGGGAAGGGACTGAAGCTTTCTTT. Its protein product is CASIIGGEGTEAFF.